This T cell receptor (beta chain) was profiled in a study of blood T cell repertoires in COVID-19. Whole-study context: Spain, Italy and the United States supplied samples that represented acute and convalescent COVID-19. The analysed material was cDNA or gDNA that came from T cells, B-cell-depleted T cells, or PBMCs.

The V and J ends lost 6 bases and 7 bases respectively, with 13 bases between them. Germline values: CDR1 SGHAT, CDR2 FQNNGV. This CDR3 is built from 13 residues. Under the authors' procedure: Reference gene primer amplification gave nucleated cell count estimates. Only in-frame clones appear in the TCRdb table, and some are missing; sequencing was by immunoSEQ multiplex PCR. That table is the source of V, J and clone size, and D and trimming were worked out from the DNA. The sample gives over 120,000 clones, 70% to 80% of which show up once; more than 3.5% is in the top ten. The table lists this clone with a few counts.

The V and J genes are TRBV11-2 and TRBJ2-1; D possibly corresponds to TRBD2 (6 bases). The clonotype originates from a woman of 80 years or more with active or convalescent COVID-19. The specimen was peripheral blood. The CDR3 DNA reads TGTGCCAGCAGGATGGGGGGTAGGAATGAGCAGTTCTTC. This codes for CASRMGGRNEQFF.